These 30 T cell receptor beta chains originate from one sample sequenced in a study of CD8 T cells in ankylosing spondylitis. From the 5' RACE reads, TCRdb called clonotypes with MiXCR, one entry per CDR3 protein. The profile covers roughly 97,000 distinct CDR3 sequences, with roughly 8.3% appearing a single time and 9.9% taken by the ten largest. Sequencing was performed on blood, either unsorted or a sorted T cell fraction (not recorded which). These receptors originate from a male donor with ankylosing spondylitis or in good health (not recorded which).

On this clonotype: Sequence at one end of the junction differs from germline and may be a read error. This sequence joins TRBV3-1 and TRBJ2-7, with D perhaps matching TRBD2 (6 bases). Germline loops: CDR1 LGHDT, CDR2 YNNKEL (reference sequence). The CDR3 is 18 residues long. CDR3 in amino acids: CACSPPRAQGLRTYEQYF. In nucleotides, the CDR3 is TGTGCCTGCAGCCCACCCAGAGCCCAGGGACTGCGGACCTACGAGCAGTACTTC.

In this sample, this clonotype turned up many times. The DNA for the CDR3 is TGTGCCAGCAGCGTAAGGGGCGACCTAATGAACACTGAAGCTTTCTTT. It yields the protein CASSVRGDLMNTEAFF. V is TRBV21-1 and J is TRBJ1-1; TRBD1, the table's D call, lacks a check against the DNA. TRBV21-1 is given as a pseudogene. This CDR3 contains 16 residues.

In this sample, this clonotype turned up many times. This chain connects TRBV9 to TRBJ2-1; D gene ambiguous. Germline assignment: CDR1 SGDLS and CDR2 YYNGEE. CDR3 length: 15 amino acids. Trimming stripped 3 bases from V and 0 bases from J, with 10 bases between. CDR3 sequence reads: CASSADQSSYNEQFF. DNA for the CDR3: TGTGCCAGCAGCGCGGACCAGAGCTCCTACAATGAGCAGTTCTTC.

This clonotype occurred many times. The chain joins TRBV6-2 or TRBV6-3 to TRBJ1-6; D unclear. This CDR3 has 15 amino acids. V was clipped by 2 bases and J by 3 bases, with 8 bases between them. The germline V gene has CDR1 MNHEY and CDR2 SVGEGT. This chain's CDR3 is CASSYLGFYNSPLHF. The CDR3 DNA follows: TGTGCCAGCAGTTACCTGGGTTTCTATAATTCACCCCTCCACTTT.

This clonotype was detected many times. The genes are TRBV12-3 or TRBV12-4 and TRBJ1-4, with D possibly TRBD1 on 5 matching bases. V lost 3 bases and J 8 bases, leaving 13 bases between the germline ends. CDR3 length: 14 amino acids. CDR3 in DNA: TGTGCCAGCAGTTTGGGGCCTGGTAGCGAAAAACTGTTTTTT. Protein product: CASSLGPGSEKLFF.

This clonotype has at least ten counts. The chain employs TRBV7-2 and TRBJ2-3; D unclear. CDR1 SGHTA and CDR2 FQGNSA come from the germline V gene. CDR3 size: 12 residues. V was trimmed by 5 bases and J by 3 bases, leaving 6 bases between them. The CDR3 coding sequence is TGTGCCAGCAGCCCCCCTACAGATACGCAGTATTTT. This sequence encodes CASSPPTDTQYF.

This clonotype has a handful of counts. For the CDR3, the DNA is TGTGCCAGCAGTTTTTACAGGAGGAGGTACAATGAGCAGTTCTTC. Its translation: CASSFYRRRYNEQFF. The chain is built from TRBV27 and TRBJ2-1, with D perhaps matching TRBD1 or TRBD2 (5 bases each). Deletions cut 3 bases from V and 4 bases from J, with 13 bases between. The CDR3 totals 15 residues. Germline-derived CDR1 and CDR2 are MNHEY and SMNVEV (reference sequence).

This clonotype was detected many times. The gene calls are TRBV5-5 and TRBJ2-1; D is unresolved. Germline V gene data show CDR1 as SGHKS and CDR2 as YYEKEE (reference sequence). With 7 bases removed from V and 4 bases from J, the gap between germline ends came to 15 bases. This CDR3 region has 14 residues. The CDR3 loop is CASHGRPDYNEQFF. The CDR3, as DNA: TGTGCCAGCCACGGGCGCCCCGATTACAATGAGCAGTTCTTC. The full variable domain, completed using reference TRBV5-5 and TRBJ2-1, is DAGVTQSPTHLIKTRGQQVTLRCSPISGHKSVSWYQQVLGQGPQFIFQYYEKEERGRGNFPDRFSARQFPNYSSELNVNALLLGDSALYLCASHGRPDYNEQFFGPGTRLTVL.

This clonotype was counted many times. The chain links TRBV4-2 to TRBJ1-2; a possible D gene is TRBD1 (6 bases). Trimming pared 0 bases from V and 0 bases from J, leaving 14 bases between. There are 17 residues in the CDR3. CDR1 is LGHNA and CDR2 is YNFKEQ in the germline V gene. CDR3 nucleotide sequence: TGTGCCAGCAGCCAAGAAACTCCCCGGGACACTAACTATGGCTACACCTTC. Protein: CASSQETPRDTNYGYTF.

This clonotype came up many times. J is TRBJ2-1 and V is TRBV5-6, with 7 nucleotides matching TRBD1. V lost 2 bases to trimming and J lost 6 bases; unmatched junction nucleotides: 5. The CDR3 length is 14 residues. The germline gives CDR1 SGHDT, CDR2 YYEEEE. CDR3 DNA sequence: TGTGCCAGCAGCTTCCTGGACAGGCCCAATGAGCAGTTCTTC. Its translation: CASSFLDRPNEQFF.

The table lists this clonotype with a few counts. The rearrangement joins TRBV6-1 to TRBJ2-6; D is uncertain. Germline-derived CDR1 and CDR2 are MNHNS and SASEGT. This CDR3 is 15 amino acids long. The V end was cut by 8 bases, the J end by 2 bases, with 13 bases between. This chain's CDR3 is CASEQFRAGANVLTF. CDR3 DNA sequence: TGTGCCAGCGAGCAGTTCCGAGCTGGGGCCAACGTCCTGACTTTC.

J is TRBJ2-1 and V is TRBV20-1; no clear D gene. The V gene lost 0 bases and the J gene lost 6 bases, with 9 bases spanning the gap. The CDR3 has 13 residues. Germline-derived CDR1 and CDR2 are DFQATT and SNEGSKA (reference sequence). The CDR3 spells CSARDGFCNEQFF. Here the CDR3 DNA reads TGCAGTGCTAGAGACGGTTTCTGCAATGAGCAGTTCTTC.

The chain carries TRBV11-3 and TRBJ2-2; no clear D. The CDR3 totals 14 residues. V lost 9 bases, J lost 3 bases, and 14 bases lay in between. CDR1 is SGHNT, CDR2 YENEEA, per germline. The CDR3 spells CASQSGGDTGELFF. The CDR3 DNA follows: TGTGCCAGTCAATCGGGCGGCGACACCGGGGAGCTGTTTTTT.

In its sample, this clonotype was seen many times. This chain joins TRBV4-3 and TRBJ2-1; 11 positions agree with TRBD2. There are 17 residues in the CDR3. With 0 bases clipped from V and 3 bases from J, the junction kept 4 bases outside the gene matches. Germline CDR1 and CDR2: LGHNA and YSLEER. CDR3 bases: TGCGCCAGCAGCCAAGACCGGACTAGCGGGTTCTACAATGAGCAGTTCTTC. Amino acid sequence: CASSQDRTSGFYNEQFF.

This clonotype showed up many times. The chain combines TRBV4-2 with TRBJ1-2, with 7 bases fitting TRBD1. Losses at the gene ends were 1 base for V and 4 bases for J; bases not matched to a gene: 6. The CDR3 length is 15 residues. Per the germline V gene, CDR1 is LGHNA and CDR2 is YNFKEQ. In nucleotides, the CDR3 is TGTGCCAGCAGCCAAGTGGGACAGCCTCCCTATGGCTACACCTTC. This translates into CASSQVGQPPYGYTF.

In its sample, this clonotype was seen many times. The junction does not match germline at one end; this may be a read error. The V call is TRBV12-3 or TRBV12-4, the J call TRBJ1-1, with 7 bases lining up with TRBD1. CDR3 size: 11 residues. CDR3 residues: CASSFGQTGRF. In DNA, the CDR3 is TGTGCCAGCAGTTTCGGCCAGACAGGGAGATTT.

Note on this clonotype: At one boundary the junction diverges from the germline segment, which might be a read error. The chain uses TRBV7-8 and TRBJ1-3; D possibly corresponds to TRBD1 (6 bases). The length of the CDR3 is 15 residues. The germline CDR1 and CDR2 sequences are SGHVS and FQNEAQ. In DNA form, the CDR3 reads TGTGTCAGCAGCTTAGGGGGGGCCAAGGCGTACACCATATATTTT. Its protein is CVSSLGGAKAYTIYF.

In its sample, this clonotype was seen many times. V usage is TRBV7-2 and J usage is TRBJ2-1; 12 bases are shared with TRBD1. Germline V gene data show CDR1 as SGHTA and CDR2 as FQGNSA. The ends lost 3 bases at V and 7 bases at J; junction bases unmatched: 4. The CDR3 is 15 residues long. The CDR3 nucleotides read TGTGCCAGCAGCTTCGGGACAGGGGGCCTTAATGAGCAGTTCTTC. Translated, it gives CASSFGTGGLNEQFF.

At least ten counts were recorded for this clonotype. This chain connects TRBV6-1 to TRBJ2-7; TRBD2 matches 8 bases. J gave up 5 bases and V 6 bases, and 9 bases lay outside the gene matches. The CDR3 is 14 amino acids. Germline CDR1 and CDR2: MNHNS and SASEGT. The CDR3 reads CASSRGGPAHEQYF. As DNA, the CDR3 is TGTGCCAGCAGCCGCGGGGGGCCCGCCCACGAGCAGTACTTC.

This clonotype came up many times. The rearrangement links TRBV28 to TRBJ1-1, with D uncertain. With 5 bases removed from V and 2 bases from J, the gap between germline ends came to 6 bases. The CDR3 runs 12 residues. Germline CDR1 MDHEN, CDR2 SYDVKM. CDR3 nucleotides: TGTGCCAGCAGTCCCTATAACACTGAAGCTTTCTTT. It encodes CASSPYNTEAFF.

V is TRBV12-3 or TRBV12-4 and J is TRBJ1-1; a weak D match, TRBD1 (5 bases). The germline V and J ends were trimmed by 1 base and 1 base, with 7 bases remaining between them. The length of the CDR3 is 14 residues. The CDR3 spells CASSLGGKNTEAFF. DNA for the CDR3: TGTGCCAGCAGTTTAGGGGGGAAGAACACTGAAGCTTTCTTT.

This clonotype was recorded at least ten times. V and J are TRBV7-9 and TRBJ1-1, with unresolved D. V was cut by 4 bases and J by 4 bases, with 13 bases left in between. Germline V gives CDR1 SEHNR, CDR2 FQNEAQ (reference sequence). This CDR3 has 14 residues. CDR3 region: CASSSQPTFTEAFF. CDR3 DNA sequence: TGTGCCAGCAGCTCCCAACCTACTTTCACTGAAGCTTTCTTT.

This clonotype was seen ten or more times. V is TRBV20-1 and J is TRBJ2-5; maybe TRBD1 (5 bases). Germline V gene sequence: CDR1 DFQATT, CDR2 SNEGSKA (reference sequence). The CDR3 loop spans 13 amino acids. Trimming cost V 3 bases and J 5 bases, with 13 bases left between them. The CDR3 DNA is TGCAGTGCTAGGACTGGGGCGGAGGAGACCCAGTACTTC. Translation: CSARTGAEETQYF.

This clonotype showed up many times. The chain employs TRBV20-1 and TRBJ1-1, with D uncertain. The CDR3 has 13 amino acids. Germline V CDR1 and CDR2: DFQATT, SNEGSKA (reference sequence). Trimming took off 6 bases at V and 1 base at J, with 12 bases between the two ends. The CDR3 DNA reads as TGCAGTGCCCCCCTTCGGGGGAACACTGAAGCTTTCTTT. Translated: CSAPLRGNTEAFF.

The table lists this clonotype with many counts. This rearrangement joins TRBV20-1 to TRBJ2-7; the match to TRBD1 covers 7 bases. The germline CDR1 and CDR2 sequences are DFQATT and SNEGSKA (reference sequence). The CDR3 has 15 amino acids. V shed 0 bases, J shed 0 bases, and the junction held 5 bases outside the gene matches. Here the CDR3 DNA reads TGCAGTGCTAGAGATTGGGACAGCTACTCCTACGAGCAGTACTTC. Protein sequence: CSARDWDSYSYEQYF.

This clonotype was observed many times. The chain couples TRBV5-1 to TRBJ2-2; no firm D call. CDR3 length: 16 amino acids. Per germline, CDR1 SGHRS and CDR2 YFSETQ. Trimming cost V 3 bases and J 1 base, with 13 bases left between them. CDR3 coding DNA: TGCGCCAGCAGCTCCCTCCCCGGAAAGAACACCGGGGAGCTGTTTTTT. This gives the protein CASSSLPGKNTGELFF.

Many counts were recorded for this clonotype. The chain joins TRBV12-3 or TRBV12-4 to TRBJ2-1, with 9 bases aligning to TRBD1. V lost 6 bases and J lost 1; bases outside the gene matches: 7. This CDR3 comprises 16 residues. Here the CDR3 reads CASRSGTGSSYNEQFF. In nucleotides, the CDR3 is TGTGCCAGCAGATCCGGGACAGGGTCGTCCTACAATGAGCAGTTCTTC.

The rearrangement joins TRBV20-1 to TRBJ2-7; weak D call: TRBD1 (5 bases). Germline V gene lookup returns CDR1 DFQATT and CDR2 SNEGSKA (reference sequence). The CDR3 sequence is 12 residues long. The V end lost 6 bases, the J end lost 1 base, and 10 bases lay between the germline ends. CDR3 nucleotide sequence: TGCAGTGCAAGGGGCGATTCCTACGAGCAGTACTTC. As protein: CSARGDSYEQYF.

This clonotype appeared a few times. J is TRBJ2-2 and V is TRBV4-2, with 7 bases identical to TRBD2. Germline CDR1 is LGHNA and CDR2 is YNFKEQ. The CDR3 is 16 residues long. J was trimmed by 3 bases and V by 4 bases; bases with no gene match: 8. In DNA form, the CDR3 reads TGTGCCAGCAGCCTCTCCACGGGGGGTCACACCGGGGAGCTGTTTTTT. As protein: CASSLSTGGHTGELFF.

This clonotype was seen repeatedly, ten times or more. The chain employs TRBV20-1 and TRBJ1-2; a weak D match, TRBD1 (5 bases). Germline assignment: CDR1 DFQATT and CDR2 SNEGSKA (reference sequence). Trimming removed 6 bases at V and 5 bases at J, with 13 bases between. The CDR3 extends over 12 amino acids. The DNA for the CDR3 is TGCAGTGCCCGCGGCAGGGAGTATGGCTACACCTTC. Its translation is CSARGREYGYTF.